The rows below give T cell receptor beta chains drawn from one sample of a study of T-cell memory formation after mild COVID-19. TCRdb reanalysed the 5' RACE reads using MiXCR and keeps one entry per CDR3 protein. There are about 110,000 distinct CDR3 sequences in the sample; over 15% occur only once, and over 4.5% lies in the top ten. Sequencing was done on a sample of PBMCs or a T cell subset sorted from them (not recorded which). All receptors derive from a man younger than 35 who had mild COVID-19 (a few samples of this study predate the infection). Cell type and time point are not known. The conserved cysteine and the conserved F or W are not part of the CDR3 here. Each record gives: V gene, CDR3 length, J gene, CDR3 protein.

>TRBV6-1|12|TRBJ1-5
ASSDQGDYQPQH
>TRBV19|12|TRBJ2-1
ASSPRLAGDEQF
>TRBV7-9|12|TRBJ2-7
ASKQQGGSYEQY
>TRBV5-1|16|TRBJ2-1
ASSWGWGGTDSYNEQF
>TRBV27|12|TRBJ1-2
ASSSRTGGYGYT
>TRBV7-2|14|TRBJ1-5
ASSSRTPYSNQPQH
>TRBV12-3/TRBV12-4|13|TRBJ2-5
ASNPSGGAGETQY
>TRBV7-3|10|TRBJ2-2
ASSSRTGELF
>TRBV11-2|13|TRBJ2-2
ASSLRGPNTGELF
>TRBV9|13|TRBJ2-5
ASSKLAGRQETQY
>TRBV5-5|10|TRBJ2-2
ASSFGQRGLF
>TRBV7-9|13|TRBJ2-5
ASSFPGGQRETQY
>TRBV5-1|12|TRBJ2-5
ASSKGVAQETQY
>TRBV4-1|15|TRBJ2-3
ASSPMRTGFDTDTQY
>TRBV9|14|TRBJ1-1
ASSIGPGGWDTEAF
>TRBV4-3|13|TRBJ1-4
ASSLDRAYNEKLF
>TRBV5-1|12|TRBJ2-1
ASSWRDTSNEQF
>TRBV7-9|13|TRBJ2-3
ASSSRAEGGDTQY
>TRBV6-4|12|TRBJ2-3
ASSEGGWTDTQY
>TRBV12-3/TRBV12-4|13|TRBJ2-7
ASSLREGAAYEQY
>TRBV12-3/TRBV12-4|13|TRBJ2-5
ASSLRSGYQETQY
>TRBV5-1|12|TRBJ2-3
ASSLGAQVDTQY
>TRBV12-3/TRBV12-4|13|TRBJ1-5
ASSLGGLGNQPQH
>TRBV12-3/TRBV12-4|12|TRBJ2-3
ASSFQISSDTQY
>TRBV7-2|11|TRBJ1-2
ASSSNGGYGYT
>TRBV3-1|9|TRBJ2-4
ASSPGSIQY